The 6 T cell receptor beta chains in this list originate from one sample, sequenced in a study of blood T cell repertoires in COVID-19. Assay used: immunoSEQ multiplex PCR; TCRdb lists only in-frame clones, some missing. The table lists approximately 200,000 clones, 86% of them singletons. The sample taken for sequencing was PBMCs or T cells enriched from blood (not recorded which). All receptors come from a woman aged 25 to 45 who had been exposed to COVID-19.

The CDR3 nucleotides read TGCAGCACCCTGGGACAGGGACTCCTCCCGCCTCCCTCGAACACTGAAGCTTTCTTT. The encoded protein is CSTLGQGLLPPPSNTEAFF. The chain combines TRBV29-1 with TRBJ1-1; 9 bases align to TRBD1. Germline lookup yields CDR1 SQVTM and CDR2 ANQGSEA. The CDR3 loop spans 19 amino acids. Trimming removed 8 bases from V and 1 base from J; junction bases left unmatched: 23.

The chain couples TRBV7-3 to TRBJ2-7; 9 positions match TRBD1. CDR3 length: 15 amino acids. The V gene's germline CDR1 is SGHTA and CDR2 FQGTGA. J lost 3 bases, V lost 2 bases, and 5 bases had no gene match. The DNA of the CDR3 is TGTGCCAGCAGCTTATTAGGGACAGGGAACTACGAGCAGTACTTC. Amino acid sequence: CASSLLGTGNYEQYF.

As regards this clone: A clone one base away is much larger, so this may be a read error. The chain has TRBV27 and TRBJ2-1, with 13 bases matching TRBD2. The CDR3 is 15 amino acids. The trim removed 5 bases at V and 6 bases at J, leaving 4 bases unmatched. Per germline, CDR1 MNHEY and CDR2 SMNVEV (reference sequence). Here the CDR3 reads CASSTGTSGVNEQFF. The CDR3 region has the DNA TGTGCCAGCAGTACCGGGACTAGCGGGGTCAATGAGCAGTTCTTC.

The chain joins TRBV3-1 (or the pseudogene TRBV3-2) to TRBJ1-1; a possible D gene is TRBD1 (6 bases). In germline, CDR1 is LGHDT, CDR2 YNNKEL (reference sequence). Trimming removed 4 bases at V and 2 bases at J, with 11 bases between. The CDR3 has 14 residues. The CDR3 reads CASSLQGINTEAFF. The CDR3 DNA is TGTGCCAGCAGCCTACAGGGCATAAACACTGAAGCTTTCTTT.

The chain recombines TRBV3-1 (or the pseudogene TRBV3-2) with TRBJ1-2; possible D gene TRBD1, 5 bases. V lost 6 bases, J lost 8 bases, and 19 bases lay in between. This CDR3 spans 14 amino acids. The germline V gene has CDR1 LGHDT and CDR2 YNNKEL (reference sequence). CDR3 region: CASRPGTGSGGYTF. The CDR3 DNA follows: TGTGCCAGCAGACCCGGGACGGGAAGCGGGGGCTACACCTTC.

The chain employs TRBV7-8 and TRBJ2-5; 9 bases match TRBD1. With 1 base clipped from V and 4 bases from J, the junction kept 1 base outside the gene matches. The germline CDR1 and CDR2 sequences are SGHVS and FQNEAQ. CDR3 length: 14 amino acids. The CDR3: CASSLDRGRETQYF. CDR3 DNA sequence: TGTGCCAGCAGCTTAGACAGGGGGCGAGAGACCCAGTACTTC.